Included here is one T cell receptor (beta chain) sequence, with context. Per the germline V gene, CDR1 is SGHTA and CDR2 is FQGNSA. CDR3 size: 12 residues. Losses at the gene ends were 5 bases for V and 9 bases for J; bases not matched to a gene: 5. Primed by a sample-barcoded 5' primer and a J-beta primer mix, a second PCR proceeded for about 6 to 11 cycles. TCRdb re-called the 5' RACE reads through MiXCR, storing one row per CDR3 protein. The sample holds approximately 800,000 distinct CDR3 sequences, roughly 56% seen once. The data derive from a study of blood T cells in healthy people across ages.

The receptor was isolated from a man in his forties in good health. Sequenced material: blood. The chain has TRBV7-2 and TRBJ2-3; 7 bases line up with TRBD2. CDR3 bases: TGTGCCAGCAGCCCGACTAGCCGGACGCAGTATTTT. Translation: CASSPTSRTQYF.